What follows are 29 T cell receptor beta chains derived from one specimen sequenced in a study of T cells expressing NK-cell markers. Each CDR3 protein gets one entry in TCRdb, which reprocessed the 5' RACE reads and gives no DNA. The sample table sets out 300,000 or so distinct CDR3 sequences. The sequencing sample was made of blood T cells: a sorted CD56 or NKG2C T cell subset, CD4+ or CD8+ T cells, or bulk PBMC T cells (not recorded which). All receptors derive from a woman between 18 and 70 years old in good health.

CDR3 sequence reads: CASSPHVRDEQYF. The rearrangement uses TRBV18 and TRBJ2-7; TCRdb's D gene call, TRBD1, goes unchecked for lack of DNA. Germline assignment: CDR1 KGHSH and CDR2 LQKENI. This CDR3 comprises 13 residues.

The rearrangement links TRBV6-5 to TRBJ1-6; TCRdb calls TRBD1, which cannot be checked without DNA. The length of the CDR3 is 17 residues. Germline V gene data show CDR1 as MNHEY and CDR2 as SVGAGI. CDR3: CASSFTLNRGPNSPLHF.

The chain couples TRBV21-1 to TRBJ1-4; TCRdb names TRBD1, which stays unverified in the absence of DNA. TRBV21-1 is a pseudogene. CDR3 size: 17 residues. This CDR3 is CASSESGFGSGNEKLFF.

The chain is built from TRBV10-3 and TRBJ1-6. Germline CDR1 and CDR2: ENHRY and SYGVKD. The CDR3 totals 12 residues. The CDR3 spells CAISATASPLHF.

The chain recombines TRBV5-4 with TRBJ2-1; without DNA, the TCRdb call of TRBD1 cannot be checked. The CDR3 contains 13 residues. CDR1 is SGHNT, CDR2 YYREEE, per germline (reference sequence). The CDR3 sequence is CASSPGQGEIKFF.

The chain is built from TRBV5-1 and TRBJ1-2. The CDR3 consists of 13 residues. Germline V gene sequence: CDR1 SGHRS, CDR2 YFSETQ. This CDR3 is CASSLAGREVYTF.

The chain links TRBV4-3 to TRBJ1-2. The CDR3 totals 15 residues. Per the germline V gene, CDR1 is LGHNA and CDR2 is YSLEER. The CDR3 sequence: CASSQVHGVVRRYTF.

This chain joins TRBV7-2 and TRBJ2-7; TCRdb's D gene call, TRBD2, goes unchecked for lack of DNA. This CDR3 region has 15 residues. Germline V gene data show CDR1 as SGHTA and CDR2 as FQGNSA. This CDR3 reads CASKPDFGPSYEQYF. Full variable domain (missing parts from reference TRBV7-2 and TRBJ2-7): GAGVSQSPSNKVTEKGKDVELRCDPISGHTALYWYRQSLGQGLEFLIYFQGNSAPDKSGLPSDRFSAERTGGSVSTLTIQRTQQEDSAVYLCASKPDFGPSYEQYFGPGTRLTVT.

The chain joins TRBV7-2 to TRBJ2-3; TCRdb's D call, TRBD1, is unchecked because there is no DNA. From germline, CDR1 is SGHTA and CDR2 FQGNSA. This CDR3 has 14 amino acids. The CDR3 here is CASNPTGSTDTQYF.

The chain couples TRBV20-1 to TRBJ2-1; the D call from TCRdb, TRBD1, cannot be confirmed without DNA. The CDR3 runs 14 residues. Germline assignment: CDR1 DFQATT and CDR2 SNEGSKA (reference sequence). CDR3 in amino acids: CSARPGTAYNEQFF.

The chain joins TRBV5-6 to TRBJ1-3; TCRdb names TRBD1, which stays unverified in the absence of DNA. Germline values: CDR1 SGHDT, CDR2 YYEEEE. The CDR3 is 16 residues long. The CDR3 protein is CASSLDVTGRRNTIYF.

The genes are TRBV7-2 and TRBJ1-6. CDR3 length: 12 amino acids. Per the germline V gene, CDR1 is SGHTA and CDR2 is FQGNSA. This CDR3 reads CASATLNSPLHF.

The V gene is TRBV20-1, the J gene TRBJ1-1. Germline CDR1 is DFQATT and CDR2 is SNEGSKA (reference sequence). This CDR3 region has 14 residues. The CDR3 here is CSARDSQWDTEAFF.

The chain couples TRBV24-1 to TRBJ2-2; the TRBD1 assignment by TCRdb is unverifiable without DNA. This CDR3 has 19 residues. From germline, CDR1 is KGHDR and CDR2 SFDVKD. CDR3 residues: CATSDLVGRSPRGTGELFF.

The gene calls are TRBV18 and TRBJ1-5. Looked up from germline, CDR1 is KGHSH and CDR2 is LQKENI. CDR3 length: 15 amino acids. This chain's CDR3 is CASSPRESGDQPQHF.

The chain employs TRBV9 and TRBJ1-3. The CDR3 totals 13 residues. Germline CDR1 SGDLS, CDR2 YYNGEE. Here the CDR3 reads CASSASPGNTIYF.

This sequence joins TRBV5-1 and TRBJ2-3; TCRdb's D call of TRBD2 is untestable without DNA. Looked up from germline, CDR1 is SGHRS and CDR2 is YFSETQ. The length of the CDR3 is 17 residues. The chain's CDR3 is CASSLGGLAAGTDTQYF. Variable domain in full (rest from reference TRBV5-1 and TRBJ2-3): KAGVTQTPRYLIKTRGQQVTLSCSPISGHRSVSWYQQTPGQGLQFLFEYFSETQRNKGNFPGRFSGRQFSNSRSEMNVSTLELGDSALYLCASSLGGLAAGTDTQYFGPGTRLTVL.

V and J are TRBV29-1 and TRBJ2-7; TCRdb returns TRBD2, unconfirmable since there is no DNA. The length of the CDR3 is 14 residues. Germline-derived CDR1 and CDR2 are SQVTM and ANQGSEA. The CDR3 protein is CSARSRALPYEQYF.

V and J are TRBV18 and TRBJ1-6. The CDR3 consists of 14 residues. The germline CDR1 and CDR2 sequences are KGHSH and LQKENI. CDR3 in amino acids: CASSPTDDGSPLHF.

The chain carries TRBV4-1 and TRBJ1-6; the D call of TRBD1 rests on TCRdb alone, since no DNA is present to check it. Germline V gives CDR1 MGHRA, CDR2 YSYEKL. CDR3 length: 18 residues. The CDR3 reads CASSQDEVQGRYNSPLHF.

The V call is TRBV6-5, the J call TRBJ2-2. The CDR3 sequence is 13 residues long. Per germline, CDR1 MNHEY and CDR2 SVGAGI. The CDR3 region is CASLTQNTGELFF.

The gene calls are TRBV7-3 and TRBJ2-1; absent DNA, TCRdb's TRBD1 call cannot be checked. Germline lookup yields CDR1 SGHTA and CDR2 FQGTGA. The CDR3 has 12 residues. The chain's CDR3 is CASSQHGGEQFF. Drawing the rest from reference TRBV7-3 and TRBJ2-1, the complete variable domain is GAGVSQTPSNKVTEKGKYVELRCDPISGHTALYWYRQSLGQGPEFLIYFQGTGAADDSGLPNDRFFAVRPEGSVSTLKIQRTERGDSAVYLCASSQHGGEQFFGPGTRLTVL.

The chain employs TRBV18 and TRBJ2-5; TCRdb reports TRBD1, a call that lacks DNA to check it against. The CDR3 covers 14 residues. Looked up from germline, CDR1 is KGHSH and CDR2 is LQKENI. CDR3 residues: CASSPFGPGETQYF. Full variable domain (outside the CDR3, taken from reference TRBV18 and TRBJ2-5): NAGVMQNPRHLVRRRGQEARLRCSPMKGHSHVYWYRQLPEEGLKFMVYLQKENIIDESGMPKERFSAEFPKEGPSILRIQQVVRGDSAAYFCASSPFGPGETQYFGPGTRLLVL.

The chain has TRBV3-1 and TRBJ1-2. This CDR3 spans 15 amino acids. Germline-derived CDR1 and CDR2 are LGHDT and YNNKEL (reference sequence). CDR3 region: CASSQGVASYYGYTF.

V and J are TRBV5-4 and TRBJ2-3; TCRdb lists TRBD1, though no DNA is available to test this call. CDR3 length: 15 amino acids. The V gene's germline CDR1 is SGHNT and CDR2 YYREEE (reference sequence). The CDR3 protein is CASSFIDRGNNTQYF.

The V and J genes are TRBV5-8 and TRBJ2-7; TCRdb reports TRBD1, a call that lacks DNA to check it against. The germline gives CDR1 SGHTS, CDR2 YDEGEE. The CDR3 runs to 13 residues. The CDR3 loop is CASSFDRKYEQYF.

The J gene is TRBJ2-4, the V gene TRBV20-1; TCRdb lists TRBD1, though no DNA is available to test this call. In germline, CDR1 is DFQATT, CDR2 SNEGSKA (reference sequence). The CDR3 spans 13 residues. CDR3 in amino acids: CSASPGAGDIQYF.

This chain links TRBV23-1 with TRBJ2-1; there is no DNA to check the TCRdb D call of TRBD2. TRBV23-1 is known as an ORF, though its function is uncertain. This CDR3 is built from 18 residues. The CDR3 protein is CASSRRDHRPTSYNEQFF.

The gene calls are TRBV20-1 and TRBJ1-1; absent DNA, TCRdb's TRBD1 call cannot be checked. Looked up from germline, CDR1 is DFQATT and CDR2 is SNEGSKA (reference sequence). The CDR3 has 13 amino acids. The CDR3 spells CSASFWGGTEAFF.